This T cell receptor beta chain was obtained from a study of CD8 T cells in ankylosing spondylitis. Study observations and caveats: Blood of patients with ankylosing spondylitis appeared to be characterized by a TCR beta motif of eight or nine highly homologous variants.

This clonotype came up a few times. Antigen specificity is unknown. The CDR3 is 15 amino acids. V was shortened by 0 bases and J by 4 bases, with 13 bases between the two germline ends. From germline, CDR1 is SGHRS and CDR2 YFSETQ. MiXCR, run by TCRdb on the 5' RACE reads, gives a single entry per CDR3 protein. Of under 450,000 distinct CDR3 sequences detected, approximately 17% appear once; the ten largest clones hold approximately 0.97%. The sequence was collected from a male donor with ankylosing spondylitis. Input material: blood, either unsorted or a sorted T cell fraction (not recorded which). J is TRBJ1-1 and V is TRBV5-1; a possible D gene is TRBD1 (5 bases). The CDR3 nucleotides read TGCGCCAGCAGCTTGGGGGGCAGCTTCGGCACTGAAGCTTTCTTT. It codes for CASSLGGSFGTEAFF.